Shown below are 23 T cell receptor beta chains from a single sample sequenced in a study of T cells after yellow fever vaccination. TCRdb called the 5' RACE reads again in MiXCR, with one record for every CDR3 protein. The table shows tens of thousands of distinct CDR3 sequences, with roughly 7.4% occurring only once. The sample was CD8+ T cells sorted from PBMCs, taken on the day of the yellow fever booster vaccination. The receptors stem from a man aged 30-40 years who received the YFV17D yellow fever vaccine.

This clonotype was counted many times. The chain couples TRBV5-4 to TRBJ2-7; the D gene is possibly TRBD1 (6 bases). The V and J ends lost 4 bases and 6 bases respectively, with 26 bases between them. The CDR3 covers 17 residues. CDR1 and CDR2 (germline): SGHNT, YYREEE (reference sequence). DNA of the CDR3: TGTGCCAGCAGCCTCATCCTAACTCAGACAGGTCTTCGCGAGCAGTACTTC. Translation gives CASSLILTQTGLREQYF.

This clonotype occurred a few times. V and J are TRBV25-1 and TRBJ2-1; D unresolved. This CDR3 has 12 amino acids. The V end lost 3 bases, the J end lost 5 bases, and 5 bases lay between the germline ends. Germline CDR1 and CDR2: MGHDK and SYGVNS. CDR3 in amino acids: CASSDWDNEQFF. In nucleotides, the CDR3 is TGTGCCAGCAGTGATTGGGACAATGAGCAGTTCTTC.

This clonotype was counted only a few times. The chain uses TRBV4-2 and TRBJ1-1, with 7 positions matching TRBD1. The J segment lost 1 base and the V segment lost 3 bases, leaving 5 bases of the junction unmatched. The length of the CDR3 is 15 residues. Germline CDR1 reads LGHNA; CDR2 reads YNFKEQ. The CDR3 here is CASSQLTGENTEAFF. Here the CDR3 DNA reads TGTGCCAGCAGCCAGCTTACAGGGGAGAACACTGAAGCTTTCTTT.

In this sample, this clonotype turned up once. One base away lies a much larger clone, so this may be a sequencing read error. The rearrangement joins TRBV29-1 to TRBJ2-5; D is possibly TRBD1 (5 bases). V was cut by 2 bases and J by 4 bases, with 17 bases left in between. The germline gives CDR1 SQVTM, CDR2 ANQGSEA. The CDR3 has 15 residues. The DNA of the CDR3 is TGCAGCGTTGAAATTGTGGACAAGGGGCCAGAGACCCAGTACTTC. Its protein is CSVEIVDKGPETQYF.

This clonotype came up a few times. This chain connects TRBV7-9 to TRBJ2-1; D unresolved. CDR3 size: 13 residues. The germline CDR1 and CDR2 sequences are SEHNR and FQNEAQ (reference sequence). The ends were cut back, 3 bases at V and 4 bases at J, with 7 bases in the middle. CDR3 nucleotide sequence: TGTGCCAGCAGCTTTTCTCTGTACAATGAGCAGTTCTTC. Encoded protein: CASSFSLYNEQFF.

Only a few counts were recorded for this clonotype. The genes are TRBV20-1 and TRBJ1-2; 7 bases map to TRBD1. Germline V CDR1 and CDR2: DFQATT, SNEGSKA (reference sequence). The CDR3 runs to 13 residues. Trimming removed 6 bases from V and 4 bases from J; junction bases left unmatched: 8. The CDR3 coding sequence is TGCAGTGCCCCGACAGGGAACCGCTATGGCTACACCTTC. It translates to CSAPTGNRYGYTF.

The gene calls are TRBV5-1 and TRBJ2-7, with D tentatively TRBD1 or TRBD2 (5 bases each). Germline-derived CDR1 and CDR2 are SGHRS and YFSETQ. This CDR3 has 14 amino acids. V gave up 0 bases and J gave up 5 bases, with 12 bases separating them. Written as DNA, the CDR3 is TGCGCCAGCAGCTTGGCCCCGGGACCAAACGAGCAGTACTTC. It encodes CASSLAPGPNEQYF. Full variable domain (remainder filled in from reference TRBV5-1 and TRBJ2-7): KAGVTQTPRYLIKTRGQQVTLSCSPISGHRSVSWYQQTPGQGLQFLFEYFSETQRNKGNFPGRFSGRQFSNSRSEMNVSTLELGDSALYLCASSLAPGPNEQYFGPGTRLTVT.

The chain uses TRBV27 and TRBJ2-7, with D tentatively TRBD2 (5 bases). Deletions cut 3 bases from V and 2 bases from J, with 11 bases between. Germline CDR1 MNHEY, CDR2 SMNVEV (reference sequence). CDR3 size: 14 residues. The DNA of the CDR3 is TGTGCCAGCAGTTTTTCGGGGTTCCCCTACGAGCAGTACTTC. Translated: CASSFSGFPYEQYF.

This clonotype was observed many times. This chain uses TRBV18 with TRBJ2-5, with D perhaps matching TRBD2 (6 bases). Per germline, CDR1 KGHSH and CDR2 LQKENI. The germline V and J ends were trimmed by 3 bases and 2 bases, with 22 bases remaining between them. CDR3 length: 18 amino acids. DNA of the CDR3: TGTGCCAGCTCACCGTCAACGGTCACGGGGGACCCACAAGAGACCCAGTACTTC. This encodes CASSPSTVTGDPQETQYF.

The CDR3 spells CASVPTAGALIAGSYEQYF. CDR3 bases: TGTGCCAGCGTCCCCACAGCGGGAGCTCTCATCGCGGGCTCCTACGAGCAGTACTTC. V is TRBV5-6 and J is TRBJ2-7; TRBD2 aligns across 8 bases. The CDR3 is 19 amino acids. The germline V gene encodes CDR1 SGHDT and CDR2 YYEEEE. Germline trimming cut 7 bases from V and 0 bases from J; bases unmatched to any gene: 21.

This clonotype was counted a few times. The CDR3 DNA reads as TGTGCCAGCAGTTACGCCACTGAAGCTTTCTTT. Translating it yields CASSYATEAFF. The chain uses TRBV6-2 or TRBV6-3 and TRBJ1-1; D is ambiguous. The CDR3 has 11 residues. Per the germline V gene, CDR1 is MNHEY and CDR2 is SVGEGT. Trimming pared 2 bases from V and 4 bases from J, leaving 2 bases between.

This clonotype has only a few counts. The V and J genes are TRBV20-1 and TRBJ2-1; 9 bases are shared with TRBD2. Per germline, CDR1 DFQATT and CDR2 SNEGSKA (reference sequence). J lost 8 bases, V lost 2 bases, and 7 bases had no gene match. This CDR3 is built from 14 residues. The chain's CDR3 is CSARYLAGKDEQFF. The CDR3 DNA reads TGCAGTGCTAGATATCTAGCGGGAAAAGATGAGCAGTTCTTC.

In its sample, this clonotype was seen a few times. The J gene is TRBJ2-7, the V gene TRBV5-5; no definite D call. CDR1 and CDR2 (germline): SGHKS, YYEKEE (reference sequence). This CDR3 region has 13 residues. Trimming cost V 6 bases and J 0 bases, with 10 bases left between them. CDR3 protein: CASTWQLSYEQYF. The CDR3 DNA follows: TGTGCCAGCACGTGGCAGCTCTCCTACGAGCAGTACTTC.

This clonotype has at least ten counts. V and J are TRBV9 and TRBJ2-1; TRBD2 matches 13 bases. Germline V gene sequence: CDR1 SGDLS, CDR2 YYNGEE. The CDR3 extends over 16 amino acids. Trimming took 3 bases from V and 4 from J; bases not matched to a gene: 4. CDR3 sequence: CASSASLAGGYNEQFF. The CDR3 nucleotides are TGTGCCAGCAGCGCCTCACTAGCGGGAGGGTACAATGAGCAGTTCTTC. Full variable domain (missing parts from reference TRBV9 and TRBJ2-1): DSGVTQTPKHLITATGQRVTLRCSPRSGDLSVYWYQQSLDQGLQFLIQYYNGEERAKGNILERFSAQQFPDLHSELNLSSLELGDSALYFCASSASLAGGYNEQFFGPGTRLTVL.

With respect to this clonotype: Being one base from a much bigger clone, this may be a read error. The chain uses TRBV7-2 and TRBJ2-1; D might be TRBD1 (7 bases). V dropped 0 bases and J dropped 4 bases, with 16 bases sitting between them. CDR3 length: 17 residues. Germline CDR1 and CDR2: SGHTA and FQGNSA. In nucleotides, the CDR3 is TGTGCCAGCAGCTTAGCGGGGGGACAGTTTATATACAATGAGCAGTTCTTC. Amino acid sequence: CASSLAGGQFIYNEQFF.

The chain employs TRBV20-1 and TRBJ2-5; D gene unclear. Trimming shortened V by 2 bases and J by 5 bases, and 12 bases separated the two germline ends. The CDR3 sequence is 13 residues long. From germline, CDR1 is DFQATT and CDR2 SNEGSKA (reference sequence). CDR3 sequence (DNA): TGCAGTGCTAGAAGCCCCCTGGGGGAGACCCAGTACTTC. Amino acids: CSARSPLGETQYF.

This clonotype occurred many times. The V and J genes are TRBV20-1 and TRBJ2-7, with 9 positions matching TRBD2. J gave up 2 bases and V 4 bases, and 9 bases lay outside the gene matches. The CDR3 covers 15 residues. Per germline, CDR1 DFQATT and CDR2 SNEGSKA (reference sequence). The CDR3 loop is CSATTPSGAAYEQYF. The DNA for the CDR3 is TGCAGTGCTACCACCCCTAGCGGGGCCGCCTACGAGCAGTACTTC.

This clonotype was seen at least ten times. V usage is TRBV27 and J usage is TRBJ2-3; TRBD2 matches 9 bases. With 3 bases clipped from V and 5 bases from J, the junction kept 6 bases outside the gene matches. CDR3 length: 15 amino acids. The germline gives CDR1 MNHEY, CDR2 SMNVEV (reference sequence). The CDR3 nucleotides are TGTGCCAGCAGTTTTGCGGGAGGGCCTGTAGATACGCAGTATTTT. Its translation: CASSFAGGPVDTQYF.

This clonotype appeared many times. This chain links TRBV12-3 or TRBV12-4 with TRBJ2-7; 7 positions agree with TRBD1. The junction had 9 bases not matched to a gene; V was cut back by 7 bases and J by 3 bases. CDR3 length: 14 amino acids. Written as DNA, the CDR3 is TGTGCCAGCACCACCCGAGGACAGGACTACGAGCAGTACTTC. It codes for CASTTRGQDYEQYF.

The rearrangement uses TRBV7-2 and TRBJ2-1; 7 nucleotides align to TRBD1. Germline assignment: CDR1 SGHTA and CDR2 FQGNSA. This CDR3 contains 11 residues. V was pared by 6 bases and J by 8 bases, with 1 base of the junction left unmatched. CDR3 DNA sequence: TGTGCCAGCAGGGACAGGTATGAGCAGTTCTTC. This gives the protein CASRDRYEQFF. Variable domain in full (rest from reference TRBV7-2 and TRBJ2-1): GAGVSQSPSNKVTEKGKDVELRCDPISGHTALYWYRQSLGQGLEFLIYFQGNSAPDKSGLPSDRFSAERTGGSVSTLTIQRTQQEDSAVYLCASRDRYEQFFGPGTRLTVL.

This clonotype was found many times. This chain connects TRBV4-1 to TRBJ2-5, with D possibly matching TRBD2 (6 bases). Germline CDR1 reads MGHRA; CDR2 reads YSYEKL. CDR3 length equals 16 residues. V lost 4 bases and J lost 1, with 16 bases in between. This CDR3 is CASSPTSMSFQETQYF. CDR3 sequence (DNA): TGCGCCAGCAGCCCAACTAGCATGTCTTTCCAAGAGACCCAGTACTTC.

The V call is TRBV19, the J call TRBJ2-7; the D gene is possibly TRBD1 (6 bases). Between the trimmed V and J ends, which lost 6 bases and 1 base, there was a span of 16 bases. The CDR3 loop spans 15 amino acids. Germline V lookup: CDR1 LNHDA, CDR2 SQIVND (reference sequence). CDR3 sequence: CASSSNRVSSYEQYF. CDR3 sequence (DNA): TGTGCCAGTAGCTCAAACAGGGTATCTTCCTACGAGCAGTACTTC.

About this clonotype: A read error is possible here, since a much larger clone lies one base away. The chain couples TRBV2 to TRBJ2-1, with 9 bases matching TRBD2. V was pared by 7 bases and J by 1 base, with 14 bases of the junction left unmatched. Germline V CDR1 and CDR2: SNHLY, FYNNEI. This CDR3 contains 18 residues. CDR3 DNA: TGTGCCAGCACTGTTTCGGCGGGAGGGCCGTTTTCCTACAATGAGCAGTTCTTC. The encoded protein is CASTVSAGGPFSYNEQFF.